This TCR beta chain was obtained from a study of cytomegalovirus exposure and HLA in healthy donors. With 0 bases removed from V and 1 base from J, the gap between germline ends came to 7 bases. Germline values: CDR1 SGHDT, CDR2 YYEEEE. This CDR3 is 14 amino acids long. PCR involved 60 Vbeta and 13 Jbeta primers. Data came from immunoSEQ multiplex PCR; TCRdb stores just in-frame clones and leaves some out. The sample comprises about 150,000 clones, 60% to 70% of which are singletons, and about 7.1% rests with the top ten. The chain joins TRBV5-6 to TRBJ1-1, with D uncertain. Sample: PBMCs. The receptor's source is a woman aged 55-70 years in good health and CMV-seropositive. The chain's CDR3 is CASSLGIRNTEAFF. In DNA, the CDR3 is TGTGCCAGCAGCTTGGGTATTAGGAACACTGAAGCTTTCTTT.